This TCR beta chain stems from a study of T cells in severe cutaneous drug reactions. Overall study context: Only probable or definite SJS/TEN or DRESS cases by RegiSCAR were enrolled. Blister fluids or cells and PBMC were collected from patients in acute or recovery stage. Broader study findings: TRBV12-4 use rose strongly in carbamazepine-induced Stevens-Johnson syndrome or toxic epidermal necrolysis, averaging approximately 34% in blister cells and approximately 5.5% in PBMC.

In terms of frequency, this clonotype is medium-sized. No antigen is known for it. The iRepertoire multiplex PCR system with TCR subtype-specific primers built both bulk and single-cell libraries. TCRdb reprocessed the multiplex PCR reads, with one entry per CDR3 protein and no DNA. Its listing shows about 1,400 distinct CDR3 sequences. There are 14 residues in the CDR3. CDR1 is LGHNA and CDR2 is YSLEER in the germline V gene. Carbamazepine had induced Stevens-Johnson syndrome or toxic epidermal necrolysis in the sequenced donors. Sequenced material: cells from a skin blister. The chain has TRBV4-3 and TRBJ2-3. The receptor comes from a human donor with a severe cutaneous adverse drug reaction. The CDR3 here is CASSQARFGDTQYF.